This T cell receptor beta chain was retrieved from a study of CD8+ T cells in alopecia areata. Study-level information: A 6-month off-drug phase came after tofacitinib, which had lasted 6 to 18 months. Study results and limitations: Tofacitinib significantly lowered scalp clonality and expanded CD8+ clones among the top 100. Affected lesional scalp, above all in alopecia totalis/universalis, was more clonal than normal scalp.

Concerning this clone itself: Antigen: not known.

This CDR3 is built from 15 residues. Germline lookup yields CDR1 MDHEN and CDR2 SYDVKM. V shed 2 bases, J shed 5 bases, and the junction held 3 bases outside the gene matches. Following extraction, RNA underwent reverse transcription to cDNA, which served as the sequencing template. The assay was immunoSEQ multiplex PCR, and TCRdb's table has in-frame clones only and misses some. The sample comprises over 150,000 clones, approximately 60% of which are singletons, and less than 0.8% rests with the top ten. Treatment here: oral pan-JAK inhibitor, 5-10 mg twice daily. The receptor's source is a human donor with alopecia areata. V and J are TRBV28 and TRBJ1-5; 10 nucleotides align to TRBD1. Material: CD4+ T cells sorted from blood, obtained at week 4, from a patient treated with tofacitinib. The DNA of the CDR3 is TGTGCCAGCAGTTTACGGACAGGGGGTCATCAGCCCCAGCATTTT. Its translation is CASSLRTGGHQPQHF.